This T cell receptor (beta chain) derives from a study of shared clonotypes between healthy human individuals. Per germline, CDR1 MDHEN and CDR2 SYDVKM. This CDR3 spans 14 amino acids. The V end lost 10 bases, the J end lost 4 bases, and 16 bases lay between the germline ends. The study, taken as a whole, reports: Collection of samples was limited to blood; tissue repertoires likely differ. Represented diversity (both genetic and exposure-history) was limited by the small number of donors.

Those who donated were healthy HIV-negative adults, with no recent acute infections or vaccinations reported. Sorted-subset replicate PCRs used approximately 190 ng of genomic DNA. This amount corresponded to 33,000 or so T cell genomes. TCRdb's copy holds only in-frame clones and misses some; the assay was immunoSEQ multiplex PCR. The sample shows hundreds of thousands of clones, less than 85% of them seen only once. Worth noting for this clone: Its specificity is unknown.

This rearrangement joins TRBV28 to TRBJ1-4; D is undetermined. Material: memory CD4+ T cells sorted from blood. This sample's subset: CD45RA-negative fraction. The sequence derives from a woman aged 25 to 39 in good health. CDR3 DNA sequence: TGTGCCACCCGAGTGACGGGAGGTAATGAAAAACTGTTTTTT. Translating gives CATRVTGGNEKLFF.